The clone carrying this TCR beta chain was seen only a few times. No antigen is known for it. Sequenced with the Oncomine TCR Beta short-read assay was DNA taken from cultured CD4+ T cells. TCRdb re-called the PCR reads with MiXCR, one entry per CDR3 protein. The sample shows approximately 13,000 distinct CDR3 sequences, 52% of them seen only once. The data belong to a study of vaccination and CD4 T cells after COVID-19. Turning to the study itself: Recovered patients in the cohort numbered six men and four women, two of them Hispanic. Stimuli were overlapping spike peptide pools of SARS-CoV-2 and three common cold coronaviruses (HCoV-NL63, HCoV-OC43, HCoV-229E).

The sample's treatment: approximately 9-day PBMC culture with coronavirus spike peptide pools or control peptides (ViraFEST assay). ViraFEST used peptide pools to expand antigen-specific T cells and subsequently sequenced their TCRs. CDR3 length equals 14 residues. V gave up 6 bases and J gave up 5 bases; unmatched junction bases: 3. Germline V gene data show CDR1 as SGHVS and CDR2 as FNYEAQ. This receptor was identified in a human donor who had recovered from COVID-19. This sequence joins TRBV7-6 and TRBJ1-5; 11 nucleotides agree with TRBD1. Sequenced material: CD4+ T cells from blood, cultured in vitro. The DNA of the CDR3 is TGTGCCAGCAGTATGGGACAGGGGGATCAGCCCCAGCATTTT. Its translation is CASSMGQGDQPQHF.